Described below is a single T cell receptor beta chain sequence and its context. Antigen: not known. This sample stems from a study of shared clonotypes between healthy human individuals. Generated by immunoSEQ multiplex PCR, the TCRdb table keeps only in-frame clones and is missing some. The sample holds roughly 1,100,000 clones, about 75% seen once. Every contributor of samples was a Caucasian grown-up residing in Nashville, Tennessee. This CDR3 region has 16 residues. V was shortened by 3 bases and J by 0 bases, with 14 bases between the two germline ends. From germline, CDR1 is KGHSH and CDR2 LQKENI. Overall study findings and caveats: Estimated richness was generally greater in naive than memory subsets.

The V gene is TRBV18, the J gene TRBJ1-1, with D perhaps TRBD1 (5 bases). The receptor's source is a man in his late teens or twenties in good health. The sample comprised memory CD4+ T cells sorted from blood. Subset in this sample: CD45RA-negative fraction. CDR3 coding DNA: TGTGCCAGCTCACCCGTCCGGGACCGCTTGAACACTGAAGCTTTCTTT. Its protein is CASSPVRDRLNTEAFF.